The T cell receptor (beta chain) under discussion was sequenced for a study of cytomegalovirus exposure and HLA in healthy donors. General study results and limits: Equally common other TCR beta chains were less clonally expanded than HLA-associated ones, a later analysis found. Sequencing probably produced one cluster of sequence variants that were highly shared. TCR beta V segments were, for the most part, productive about 87% or about 30% of the time in an earlier analysis.

The PCR made use of 60 Vbeta and 13 Jbeta primers. TCRdb's copy holds only in-frame clones and misses some; the assay was immunoSEQ multiplex PCR. Recorded for this sample: 200,000 to 250,000 clones. Germline V gives CDR1 MGHRA, CDR2 YSYEKL. V gave up 4 bases and J gave up 1 base, with 10 bases separating them. The CDR3 runs 14 residues. A note on this clone: The antigen is not known.

The sequence was collected from a woman in her thirties in good health and CMV-seropositive. This chain connects TRBV4-1 to TRBJ2-5, with D perhaps matching TRBD1 (6 bases). The specimen was PBMCs. The CDR3 sequence: CASSPTGLQETQYF. DNA of the CDR3: TGCGCCAGCAGCCCTACAGGGCTCCAAGAGACCCAGTACTTC.